This T cell receptor beta chain was profiled in a study of blood T cell repertoires in COVID-19. Study-wide context: Both acute and convalescent COVID-19 samples were obtained from the United States, Italy and Spain. T cells, B-cell-depleted T cells, or PBMCs supplied cDNA or gDNA.

Clones were read by immunoSEQ multiplex PCR, and TCRdb kept only the in-frame ones, dropping some. The sample has 230,000 or so clones, 75% to 85% seen once. Germline values: CDR1 MNHEY, CDR2 SVGAGI. The CDR3 covers 16 residues. The V and J ends lost 0 bases and 1 base respectively, with 12 bases between them. The chain carries TRBV6-5 and TRBJ1-2; D not resolved. What was sequenced was peripheral blood. The source is a middle-aged woman who had recovered from COVID-19. The DNA of the CDR3 is TGTGCCAGCAGTTACTCGATGGCACAGCTTAACTATGGCTACACCTTC. This gives the protein CASSYSMAQLNYGYTF.